The entry below gives a single T cell receptor beta chain sequence along with its context. Its antigen remains unidentified. Libraries were prepared by immunoSEQ multiplex PCR; TCRdb keeps only in-frame clonotypes and omits some of them. The sample holds nearly 80,000 clones, about 85% seen once. This sample was included in a study of OX40 agonist ivuxolimab in advanced cancers. Study outcomes and limitations: Clonal expansion from baseline to week 6 occurred in both CD4+ and CD8+ T cells.

The specimen comprised CD4+ or CD8+ T cells sorted from blood, sampled in a trial of the OX40 agonist ivuxolimab. The source is an adult with an advanced solid tumor such as melanoma, head and neck, liver or kidney cancer.

The CDR3: CASSPPRVVDTEAFF. The CDR3 DNA is TGTGCCAGCTCACCGCCCCGGGTGGTTGACACTGAAGCTTTCTTT. The genes are TRBV18 and TRBJ1-1; D remains ambiguous. This CDR3 is built from 15 residues. Looked up from germline, CDR1 is KGHSH and CDR2 is LQKENI. Between the trimmed V and J ends, which lost 3 bases and 3 bases, there was a span of 14 bases.